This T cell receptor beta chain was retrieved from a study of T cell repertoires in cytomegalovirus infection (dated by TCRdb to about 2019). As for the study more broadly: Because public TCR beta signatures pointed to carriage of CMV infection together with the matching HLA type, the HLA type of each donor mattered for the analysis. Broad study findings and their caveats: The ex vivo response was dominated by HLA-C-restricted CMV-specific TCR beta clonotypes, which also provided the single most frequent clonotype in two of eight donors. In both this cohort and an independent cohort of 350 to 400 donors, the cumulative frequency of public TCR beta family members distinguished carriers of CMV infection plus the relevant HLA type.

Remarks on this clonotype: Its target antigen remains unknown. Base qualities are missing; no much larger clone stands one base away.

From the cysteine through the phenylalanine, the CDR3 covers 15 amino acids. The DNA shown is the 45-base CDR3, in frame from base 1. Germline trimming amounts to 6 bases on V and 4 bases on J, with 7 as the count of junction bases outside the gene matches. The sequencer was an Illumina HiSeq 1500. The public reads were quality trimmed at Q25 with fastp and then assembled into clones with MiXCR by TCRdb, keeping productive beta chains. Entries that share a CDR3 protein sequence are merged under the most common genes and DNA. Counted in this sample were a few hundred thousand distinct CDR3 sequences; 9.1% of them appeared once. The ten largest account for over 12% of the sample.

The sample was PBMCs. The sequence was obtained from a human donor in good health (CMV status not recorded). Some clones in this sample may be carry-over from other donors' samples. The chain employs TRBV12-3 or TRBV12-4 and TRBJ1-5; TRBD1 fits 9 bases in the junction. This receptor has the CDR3 CASSPGQGVNQPQHF. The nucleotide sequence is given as TGTGCCAGCAGCCCGGGACAGGGAGTGAATCAGCCCCAGCATTTT.